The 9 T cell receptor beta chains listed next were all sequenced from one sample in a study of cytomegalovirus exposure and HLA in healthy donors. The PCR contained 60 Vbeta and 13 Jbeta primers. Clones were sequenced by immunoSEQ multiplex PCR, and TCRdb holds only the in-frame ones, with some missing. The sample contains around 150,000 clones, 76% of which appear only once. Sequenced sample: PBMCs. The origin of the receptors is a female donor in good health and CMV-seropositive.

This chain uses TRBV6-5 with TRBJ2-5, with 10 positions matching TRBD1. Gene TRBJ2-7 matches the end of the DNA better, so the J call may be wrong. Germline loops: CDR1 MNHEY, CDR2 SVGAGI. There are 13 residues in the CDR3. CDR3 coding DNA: TGTGCCAGCAGAGGGACAGGGGTGAACGAGCAGTACTTC. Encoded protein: CASRGTGVNEQYF.

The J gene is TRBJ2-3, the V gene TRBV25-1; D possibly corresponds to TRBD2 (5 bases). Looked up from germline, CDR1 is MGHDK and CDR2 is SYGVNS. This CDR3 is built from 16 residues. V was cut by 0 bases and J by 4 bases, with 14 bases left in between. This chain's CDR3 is CASSEYWELGADTQYF. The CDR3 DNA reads TGTGCCAGCAGTGAATATTGGGAGTTGGGTGCAGATACGCAGTATTTT.

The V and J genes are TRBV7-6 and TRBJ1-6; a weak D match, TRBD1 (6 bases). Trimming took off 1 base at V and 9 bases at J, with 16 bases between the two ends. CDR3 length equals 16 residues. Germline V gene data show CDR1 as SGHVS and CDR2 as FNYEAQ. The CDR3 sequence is CASSLDPSGGGSPLHF. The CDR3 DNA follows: TGTGCCAGCAGCTTAGATCCTTCGGGGGGCGGTTCACCCCTCCACTTT. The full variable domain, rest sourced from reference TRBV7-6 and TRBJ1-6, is GAGVSQSPRYKVTKRGQDVALRCDPISGHVSLYWYRQALGQGPEFLTYFNYEAQQDKSGLPNDRFSAERPEGSISTLTIQRTEQRDSAMYRCASSLDPSGGGSPLHFGNGTRLTVT.

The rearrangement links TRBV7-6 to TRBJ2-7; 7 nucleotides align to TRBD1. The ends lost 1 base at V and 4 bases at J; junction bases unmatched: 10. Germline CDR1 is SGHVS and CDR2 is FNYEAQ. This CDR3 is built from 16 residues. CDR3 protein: CASSLGIGVTGYEQYF. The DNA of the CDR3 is TGTGCCAGCAGCTTAGGAATTGGTGTGACAGGGTACGAGCAGTACTTC.

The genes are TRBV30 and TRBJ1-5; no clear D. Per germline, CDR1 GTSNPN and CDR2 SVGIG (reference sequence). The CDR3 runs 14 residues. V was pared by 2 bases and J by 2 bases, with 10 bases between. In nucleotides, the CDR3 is TGTGCCTGGAGTATGGGAGGAGGCAATCAGCCCCAGCATTTT. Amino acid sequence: CAWSMGGGNQPQHF.

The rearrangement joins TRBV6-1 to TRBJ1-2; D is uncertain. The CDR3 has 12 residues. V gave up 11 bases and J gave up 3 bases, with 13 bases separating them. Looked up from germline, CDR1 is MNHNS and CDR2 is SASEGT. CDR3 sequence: CAVSQSHYGYTF. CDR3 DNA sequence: TGTGCCGTATCACAGAGCCACTATGGCTACACCTTC.

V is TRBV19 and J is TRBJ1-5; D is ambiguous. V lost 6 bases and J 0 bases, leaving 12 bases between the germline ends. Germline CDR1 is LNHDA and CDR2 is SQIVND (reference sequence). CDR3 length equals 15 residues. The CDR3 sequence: CASSTERLSNQPQHF. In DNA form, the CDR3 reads TGTGCCAGTAGCACCGAGAGACTTAGCAATCAGCCCCAGCATTTT.

DNA of the CDR3: TGTGCCAGCACTATCGAAGGGGGCGCGTACGAGCAGTACTTC. It specifies CASTIEGGAYEQYF. The rearrangement uses TRBV6-1 and TRBJ2-7, with 7 bases that match TRBD1. The CDR3 runs 14 residues. Trimming took 7 bases from V and 4 from J; bases not matched to a gene: 10. The V gene's germline CDR1 is MNHNS and CDR2 SASEGT.

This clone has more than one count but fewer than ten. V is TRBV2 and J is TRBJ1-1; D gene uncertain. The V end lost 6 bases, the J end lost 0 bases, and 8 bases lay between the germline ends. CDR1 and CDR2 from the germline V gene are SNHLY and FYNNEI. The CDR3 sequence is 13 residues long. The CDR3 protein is CASRVGMNTEAFF. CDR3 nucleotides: TGTGCCAGCAGAGTCGGTATGAACACTGAAGCTTTCTTT.